Below, 10 T cell receptor beta chains from the same sample are listed, as sequenced in a study of neurological immune-mediated disorders. TCRdb fed the 5' RACE reads into MiXCR, producing one record per CDR3 protein. The repertoire holds approximately 58,000 distinct CDR3 sequences, with roughly 8% as singletons. Time point noted: longitudinal time-point 3. What was sequenced was PBMCs. These receptors were taken from a woman aged 40 to 50 in good health.

This clonotype was seen at least ten times. The chain employs TRBV29-1 and TRBJ1-2; no reliable D call. The CDR3 has 10 amino acids. The germline gives CDR1 SQVTM, CDR2 ANQGSEA. The V end was cut by 3 bases, the J end by 9 bases, with 8 bases between. The CDR3 loop reads CSVDEPSYTF. The CDR3 nucleotides are TGCAGCGTTGACGAGCCGAGCTACACCTTC.

Many counts were recorded for this clonotype. The chain uses TRBV5-1 and TRBJ2-1; possibly TRBD2 for D (5 bases). Trimming took off 2 bases at V and 10 bases at J, with 13 bases between the two ends. Germline loops: CDR1 SGHRS, CDR2 YFSETQ. The CDR3 runs to 13 residues. Written as DNA, the CDR3 is TGCGCCAGCAGCTTTACTAGTAGTAGGGAGCAGTTCTTC. This sequence encodes CASSFTSSREQFF. The complete variable domain, with remaining parts taken from reference TRBV5-1 and TRBJ2-1, reads KAGVTQTPRYLIKTRGQQVTLSCSPISGHRSVSWYQQTPGQGLQFLFEYFSETQRNKGNFPGRFSGRQFSNSRSEMNVSTLELGDSALYLCASSFTSSREQFFGPGTRLTVL.

This clonotype has at least ten counts. The rearrangement joins TRBV5-1 to TRBJ2-5; 9 bases are a match to TRBD1. CDR3 length equals 17 residues. V lost 3 bases and J lost 3; bases outside the gene matches: 12. CDR1 is SGHRS, CDR2 YFSETQ, per germline. The CDR3 is CASSSSGTGTPKETQYF. CDR3 DNA: TGCGCCAGCAGCTCCTCCGGGACAGGGACCCCGAAAGAGACCCAGTACTTC.

This clonotype was detected many times. The rearrangement links TRBV29-1 to TRBJ2-7; a possible D gene is TRBD1 (5 bases). The CDR3 contains 14 residues. Germline values: CDR1 SQVTM, CDR2 ANQGSEA. Trimming cost V 0 bases and J 3 bases, with 12 bases left between them. The CDR3 spells CSVEDSRVGYEQYF. The CDR3 bases are TGCAGCGTTGAAGATAGCAGGGTAGGCTACGAGCAGTACTTC.

This clonotype was counted ten times or more. CDR3 coding DNA: TGCGCCAGCAGCTTGGGCTTGGACATGCCCACCGGGGAGCTGTTTTTT. This gives the protein CASSLGLDMPTGELFF. V is TRBV5-1 and J is TRBJ2-2, with D possibly matching TRBD1 (5 bases). Germline V gene lookup returns CDR1 SGHRS and CDR2 YFSETQ. The CDR3 covers 16 residues. Trimming took off 0 bases at V and 4 bases at J, with 13 bases between the two ends.

In this sample, this clonotype turned up many times. V and J are TRBV20-1 and TRBJ2-1, with 7 nucleotides matching TRBD2. The CDR3 is made up of 15 amino acids. Germline V gene sequence: CDR1 DFQATT, CDR2 SNEGSKA (reference sequence). The V and J ends lost 4 bases and 5 bases, in that order; junction bases with no gene match: 11. The CDR3 DNA sequence: TGCAGTGCTACTTCCGGGGAGCGGGGCAACAATGAGCAGTTCTTC. Protein product: CSATSGERGNNEQFF.

The sample holds many counts of this clonotype. The CDR3 region is CASSRSGSETQYF. CDR3 coding DNA: TGTGCCAGCAGCCGCAGCGGGTCAGAGACCCAGTACTTC. V gene TRBV7-2 combines with J gene TRBJ2-5, with D perhaps matching TRBD2 (6 bases). Trimming took 5 bases from V and 4 from J, leaving 11 bases between them. The CDR3 runs to 13 residues. The germline gives CDR1 SGHTA, CDR2 FQGNSA.

Many counts were recorded for this clonotype. The rearrangement links TRBV6-2 or TRBV6-3 to TRBJ2-5; D remains ambiguous. The V gene lost 0 bases and the J gene lost 0 bases, with 8 bases spanning the gap. CDR1 MNHEY and CDR2 SVGEGT come from the germline V gene. The CDR3 contains 15 residues. DNA for the CDR3: TGTGCCAGCAGTTACTCACGGATCCACCAAGAGACCCAGTACTTC. Translation gives CASSYSRIHQETQYF.

The table lists this clonotype with a few counts. The V call is TRBV20-1, the J call TRBJ1-5; TRBD1 aligns across 11 bases. V was clipped by 2 bases and J by 7 bases; unmatched bases: 7. From germline, CDR1 is DFQATT and CDR2 SNEGSKA (reference sequence). The CDR3 length is 15 residues. In DNA form, the CDR3 reads TGCAGTGCTAGACTTCCCGGGACAGGGGGGCAGCCCCAGCATTTT. The encoded protein is CSARLPGTGGQPQHF.

This chain connects TRBV5-1 to TRBJ2-5; 9 nucleotides match TRBD1. The germline V gene encodes CDR1 SGHRS and CDR2 YFSETQ. V shed 2 bases, J shed 5 bases, and the junction held 10 bases outside the gene matches. This CDR3 is built from 16 residues. CDR3 DNA sequence: TGCGCCAGCAGCTTAACACAGGGGGCCGGTTTGGAGACCCAGTACTTC. Its translation: CASSLTQGAGLETQYF.